A selection of T cell receptor beta chains follows, all from one sample in a study of blood T cell repertoires in COVID-19. Assay: immunoSEQ multiplex PCR; the TCRdb copy retains only in-frame clones and omits some. The sample lists some 520,000 clones, roughly 89% occurring once. The sequenced material came from peripheral blood. The receptor source for this set is a young man with COVID-19, enrolled during active disease. The CDR3 runs from the conserved cysteine through the conserved F or W. Fields, in order: clone size, V gene, CDR3 length, D gene, J gene, CDR3 protein, CDR3 DNA. The D gene is left open where the match is weak. Only part of the rows carry a size: once, few, many, or a class if the clone is expanded.

.,TRBV29-1,12,TRBD1,TRBJ1-2,CSAPGTGKGYTF,TGCAGCGCACCCGGGACAGGGAAGGGCTACACCTTC
.,TRBV3-1/TRBV3-2,15,.,TRBJ2-3,CASSHRLSSTDTQYF,TGTGCCAGCAGCCATAGACTATCTAGCACAGATACGCAGTATTTT
.,TRBV30,13,.,TRBJ2-7,CAWSVRKAREQYF,TGTGCCTGGAGTGTACGTAAAGCTAGAGAGCAGTACTTC
.,TRBV7-2,14,.,TRBJ1-1,CASSLQQGNTEAFF,TGTGCCAGCAGCCTACAACAGGGGAACACTGAAGCTTTCTTT
.,TRBV5-4,13,.,TRBJ2-2,CASSVDSTGELFF,TGTGCCAGCAGCGTCGACAGTACCGGGGAGCTGTTTTTT
.,TRBV7-3,16,.,TRBJ2-1,CASSLIPGSAYNEQFF,TGTGCCAGCAGCTTAATTCCCGGGAGCGCCTACAATGAGCAGTTCTTC
.,TRBV5-4,16,TRBD2,TRBJ2-5,CASSPGTSSGLETQYF,TGTGCCAGCAGCCCCGGGACTAGCAGTGGTTTGGAGACCCAGTACTTC
.,TRBV19,14,TRBD1,TRBJ1-6,CASTHQGANSPLHF,TGTGCCAGTACCCACCAGGGGGCGAATTCACCCCTCCACTTT
.,TRBV6-5,15,TRBD1,TRBJ2-1,CASSSRDRVYNEQFF,TGTGCCAGCAGTTCCCGGGACAGAGTCTACAATGAGCAGTTCTTC
.,TRBV5-4,15,.,TRBJ2-7,CASSPDRNLVYEQYF,TGTGCCAGCAGCCCCGACAGGAACCTCGTTTACGAGCAGTACTTC
.,TRBV7-9,16,TRBD1,TRBJ2-4,CASSPRQGVAKNIQYF,TGTGCCAGCAGCCCCCGACAGGGAGTAGCCAAAAACATTCAGTACTTC
.,TRBV7-9,15,.,TRBJ1-1,CASSLAWADTLEAFF,TGTGCCAGCAGCTTAGCGTGGGCCGACACCCTTGAAGCTTTCTTT
.,TRBV11-3,15,TRBD1,TRBJ2-5,CASSSPGQGSETQYF,TGTGCCAGCAGCTCACCGGGACAGGGATCAGAGACCCAGTACTTC
.,TRBV19,15,.,TRBJ1-5,CASSIASVGNQPQHF,TGTGCCAGTAGTATAGCCAGTGTTGGCAATCAGCCCCAGCATTTT
.,TRBV29-1,13,.,TRBJ2-5,CSVDSGGEETQYF,TGCAGCGTTGACTCAGGAGGGGAAGAGACCCAGTACTTC
once,TRBV5-1,14,.,TRBJ2-3,CASSLTRVQDTQYF,TGCGCCAGCAGCTTGACCAGGGTGCAAGATACGCAGTATTTT
.,TRBV5-8,16,.,TRBJ2-1,CASSLQMITGLDEQFF,TGTGCCAGCAGCTTACAAATGATTACAGGGTTAGATGAGCAGTTCTTC
.,TRBV19,13,TRBD1,TRBJ1-1,CASEEPQQGTAFF,TGTGCCAGTGAGGAACCCCAACAGGGGACAGCTTTCTTT
few,TRBV19,15,.,TRBJ1-3,CASSPHQAGGNTIYF,TGTGCCAGTAGTCCGCACCAGGCTGGTGGAAACACCATATATTTT
.,TRBV6-5,13,TRBD1,TRBJ2-7,CASRGEGGGEQYF,TGTGCCAGCAGGGGTGAAGGGGGCGGCGAGCAGTACTTC
.,TRBV6-1,20,.,TRBJ1-4,CASSEEERWGRVLTNEKLFF,TGTGCCAGCAGTGAAGAAGAGCGGTGGGGGCGCGTATTGACTAATGAAAAACTGTTTTTT
.,TRBV6-6,15,TRBD1,TRBJ1-6,CASSDRDSHNSPLHF,TGTGCCAGCAGCGACCGGGACAGTCATAATTCACCCCTCCACTTT
.,TRBV7-9,13,.,TRBJ2-3,CASSLDTTDTQYF,TGTGCCAGCAGCTTAGACACCACAGATACGCAGTATTTT
.,TRBV6-6,15,.,TRBJ1-1,CASSYSTGSRAEAFF,TGTGCCAGCAGTTACTCTACAGGGAGTAGGGCTGAAGCTTTCTTT
.,TRBV6-5,14,.,TRBJ1-6,CASRPQVESSPLHF,TGTGCCAGCAGGCCACAGGTGGAGAGTTCACCCCTCCACTTT
.,TRBV7-2,22,TRBD2,TRBJ2-6,CASSLAGAASGTDHSGANVLTF,TGTGCCAGCAGCTTAGCGGGTGCGGCTAGCGGGACCGACCACTCTGGGGCCAACGTCCTGACTTTC
once,TRBV25-1,14,.,TRBJ2-3,CASSESRATDTQYF,TGTGCCAGCAGTGAATCGAGAGCCACAGATACGCAGTATTTT
.,TRBV9,14,.,TRBJ2-7,CASSRGGGLDEQYF,TGTGCCAGCAGCAGAGGGGGGGGCCTCGACGAGCAGTACTTC
.,TRBV2,15,.,TRBJ1-5,CASSQEGGSNQPQHF,TGTGCCAGCAGCCAAGAGGGGGGGAGCAATCAGCCCCAGCATTTT
.,TRBV6-5,13,.,TRBJ2-5,CASLGAGTETQYF,TGTGCCAGCCTGGGGGCCGGTACAGAGACCCAGTACTTC
.,TRBV7-2,16,TRBD2,TRBJ2-1,CASSSNWGLVVDEQFF,TGTGCCAGCAGCTCAAACTGGGGACTAGTCGTCGATGAGCAGTTCTTC
.,TRBV5-1,14,TRBD2,TRBJ2-3,CASTDGGASDTQYF,TGCGCCAGCACGGACGGGGGGGCGTCAGATACGCAGTATTTT
.,TRBV2,13,.,TRBJ2-5,CASRTLAGETQYF,TGTGCCAGCAGAACCCTGGCGGGGGAGACCCAGTACTTC
.,TRBV5-1,14,TRBD2,TRBJ2-3,CASSSGTITDTQYF,TGCGCCAGCAGCTCCGGGACTATCACAGATACGCAGTATTTT
.,TRBV7-9,16,.,TRBJ2-7,CASSLSGGGGSYEQYF,TGTGCCAGCAGCTTGTCTGGCGGGGGCGGCTCCTACGAGCAGTACTTC
.,TRBV19,16,TRBD2,TRBJ2-1,CASNPGLAGGRGGQFF,TGTGCCAGTAACCCCGGACTAGCGGGAGGGCGCGGCGGGCAGTTCTTC
.,TRBV25-1,13,.,TRBJ2-6,CASNSQGANVLTF,TGTGCCAGCAATTCCCAGGGGGCCAACGTCCTGACTTTC
few,TRBV30,14,TRBD2,TRBJ2-1,CAWSRSSGYNEQFF,TGTGCCTGGAGTAGGTCTAGCGGATACAATGAGCAGTTCTTC
once,TRBV7-9,16,TRBD1,TRBJ2-5,CASSLAGLRGLETQYF,TGTGCCAGCAGCTTAGCTGGATTGAGGGGGCTTGAGACCCAGTACTTC
.,TRBV2,15,TRBD2,TRBJ2-1,CASSTGTSGGNEQFF,TGTGCCAGCAGTACCGGGACTAGCGGAGGGAATGAGCAGTTCTTC
.,TRBV14,20,TRBD2,TRBJ2-5,CASSQDLGLAGGLLGETQYF,TGTGCCAGCAGCCAAGATCTTGGACTAGCGGGGGGGCTTCTGGGAGAGACCCAGTACTTC
few,TRBV29-1,16,.,TRBJ2-5,CSVEGGRDTTQETQYF,TGCAGCGTTGAGGGGGGGAGGGACACTACCCAAGAGACCCAGTACTTC
.,TRBV5-5,15,.,TRBJ2-7,CASSLGTDSNYEQYF,TGTGCCAGCAGCTTGGGGACGGACAGCAATTACGAGCAGTACTTC
.,TRBV6-6,16,TRBD1,TRBJ1-1,CASSYSTQGASTEAFF,TGTGCCAGCAGTTACTCTACCCAGGGGGCTAGCACTGAAGCTTTCTTT
.,TRBV4-1,17,TRBD1,TRBJ2-3,CASSHPPGQGRTDTQYF,TGCGCCAGCAGCCATCCTCCGGGACAGGGACGCACAGATACGCAGTATTTT
.,TRBV6-2/TRBV6-3,17,.,TRBJ2-5,CASSYFNLVELVETQYF,TGTGCCAGCAGTTATTTCAACCTTGTAGAACTAGTGGAGACCCAGTACTTC
.,TRBV5-1,16,TRBD2,TRBJ2-7,CASSPGLAGDPYEQYF,TGCGCCAGCAGCCCCGGACTAGCGGGAGACCCCTACGAGCAGTACTTC
.,TRBV6-5,16,TRBD1,TRBJ2-5,CASSYSIFTGGETQYF,TGTGCCAGCAGTTACTCGATTTTTACAGGGGGAGAGACCCAGTACTTC
.,TRBV6-4,13,.,TRBJ1-1,CASSLEEGTEAFF,TGTGCCAGCAGTCTAGAGGAGGGCACTGAAGCTTTCTTT
.,TRBV12-2,13,.,TRBJ2-1,CASRRDRYNEQFF,TGTGCAAGTCGCCGGGATAGATACAATGAGCAGTTCTTC
.,TRBV16,15,TRBD1,TRBJ1-2,CASSPRQGTNYGYTF,TGTGCCAGCAGCCCGCGACAGGGAACCAACTATGGCTACACCTTC
.,TRBV7-2,13,TRBD2,TRBJ2-3,CASRGGSTDTQYF,TGTGCCAGCAGGGGGGGGAGCACAGATACGCAGTATTTT